This paragraph reports one TCR beta chain. Time point of the sample: patch test 1, 2 weeks after DPC sensitization. The treatment was: therapeutic diphenylcyclopropenone sensitization with weekly scalp DPC. The entry originates in a study of human T cells and chemical hapten exposure. V lost 4 bases to trimming and J lost 15 bases, with 20 bases between them. Germline V gene data show CDR1 as SGHDT and CDR2 as YYEEEE. CDR3 length: 13 residues. MiXCR, applied by TCRdb to the RACE reads, yields one record per CDR3 protein. Seen here are tens of thousands of distinct CDR3 sequences, about 31% observed once, and the top ten hold about 9.6%.

This sample comprised whole blood, obtained in connection with sensitization to the hapten diphenylcyclopropenone (DPC). The clonotype comes from a middle-aged man with alopecia areata. Some clones in this sample may be carry-over from other donors' samples. V gene TRBV5-6 combines with J gene TRBJ2-1; tentatively, D is TRBD2 (5 bases). CDR3 sequence reads: CASSLVEGGLLFF. The CDR3 region has the DNA TGTGCCAGCAGCCTCGTCGAGGGCGGTCTTCTGTTCTTC. The full variable domain, rest sourced from reference TRBV5-6 and TRBJ2-1, is DAGVTQSPTHLIKTRGQQVTLRCSPKSGHDTVSWYQQALGQGPQFIFQYYEEEERQRGNFPDRFSGHQFPNYSSELNVNALLLGDSALYLCASSLVEGGLLFFGPGTRLTVL.